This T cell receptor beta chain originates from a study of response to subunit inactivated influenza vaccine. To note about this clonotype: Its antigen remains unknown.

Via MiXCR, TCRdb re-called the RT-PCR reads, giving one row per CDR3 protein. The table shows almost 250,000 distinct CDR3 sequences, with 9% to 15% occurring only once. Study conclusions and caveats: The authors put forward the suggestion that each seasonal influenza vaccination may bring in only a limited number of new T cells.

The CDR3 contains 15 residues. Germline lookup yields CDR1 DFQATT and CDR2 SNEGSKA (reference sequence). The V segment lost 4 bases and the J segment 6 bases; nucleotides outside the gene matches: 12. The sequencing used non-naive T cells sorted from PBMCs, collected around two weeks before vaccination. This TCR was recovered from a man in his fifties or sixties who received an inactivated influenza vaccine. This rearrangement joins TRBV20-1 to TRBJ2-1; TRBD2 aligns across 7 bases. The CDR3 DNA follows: TGCAGTGCTACACCCGCGGTGCCGGGAGGCAATGAGCAGTTCTTC. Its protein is CSATPAVPGGNEQFF.